The source of this T cell receptor beta chain is a study of blood T cell repertoires in COVID-19. The length of the CDR3 is 16 residues. V lost 2 bases and J lost 0; bases outside the gene matches: 3. Germline V gives CDR1 SGHDT, CDR2 YYEEEE. This table comes from immunoSEQ multiplex PCR, and its TCRdb copy is limited to in-frame clones, with some not included. There are 330,000 or so clones in the sample; roughly 86% occur only once, and roughly 8.9% lies in the top ten. Specimen: peripheral blood. The receptor was isolated from a man aged 25 to 45 with COVID-19, enrolled during active disease. The gene calls are TRBV5-6 and TRBJ1-4, with TRBD1 matching over 8 bases. CDR3 DNA sequence: TGTGCCAGCAGCTTAGGACAGGGAGCAACTAATGAAAAACTGTTTTTT. Residues: CASSLGQGATNEKLFF.